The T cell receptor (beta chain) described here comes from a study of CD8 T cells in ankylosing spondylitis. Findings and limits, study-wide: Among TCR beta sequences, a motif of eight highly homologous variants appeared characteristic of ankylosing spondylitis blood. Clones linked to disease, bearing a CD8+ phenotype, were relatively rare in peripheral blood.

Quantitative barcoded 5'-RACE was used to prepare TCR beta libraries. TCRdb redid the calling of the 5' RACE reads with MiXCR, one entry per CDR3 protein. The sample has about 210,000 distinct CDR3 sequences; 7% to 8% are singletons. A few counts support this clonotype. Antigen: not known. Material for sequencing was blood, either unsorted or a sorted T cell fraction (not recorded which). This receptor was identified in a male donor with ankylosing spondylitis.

For the CDR3, the DNA is TGTGCCAGCAGCCAAGATACTAGGCGGAAGTGGGTCAATGAGCAGTTCTTC. This codes for CASSQDTRRKWVNEQFF. This chain uses TRBV14 with TRBJ2-1; maybe TRBD2 (5 bases). The CDR3 loop spans 17 amino acids. V was pared by 0 bases and J by 6 bases, with 18 bases between. CDR1 is SGHDN, CDR2 FVKESK, per germline.